Reported below is one T cell receptor (beta chain). The sample is drawn from a study of CD8 T cells in Susac syndrome. The V gene's germline CDR1 is LNHDA and CDR2 SQIVND (reference sequence). The CDR3 is made up of 11 amino acids. Trimming removed 5 bases from V and 6 bases from J, with 4 bases in between. cDNA came from around 0.54 to 1 ug RNA primed by random hexamers. TCRdb used MiXCR to reprocess the immunoSEQ multiplex PCR reads, holding one entry per CDR3 protein. The repertoire consists of under 150,000 distinct CDR3 sequences, with 94% occurring once and the leading ten covering roughly 0.29%.

The chain employs TRBV19 and TRBJ2-2, with no clear D. The TCR sequence derives from a human donor in good health. Sequencing input: CD8+ T cells from PBMCs. In DNA, the CDR3 is TGTGCCAGTAGTTGGTCCGGGGAGCTGTTTTTT. Translated: CASSWSGELFF.